Listed below are T cell receptor beta chains from one sample, sequenced in a study of regulatory T cells in long-lasting Graves disease. From the multiplex PCR reads, TCRdb called clonotypes with MiXCR, one entry per CDR3 protein. This table has 580,000 or so distinct CDR3 sequences, more than 15% appearing once. This sample also belongs to another study, concerning T cells in Graves' hyperthyroidism and ophthalmopathy.

Sequencing used peripheral blood mononuclear cells (PBMCs), obtained at new diagnosis, from a patient treated with antithyroid drugs. The receptors originated from a man aged 18 to 29 with Graves disease. CDR3s include the opening cysteine and the closing phenylalanine or tryptophan. The D gene is left open where the match is weak. Clone size appears in some rows only: once, few, many, or a class for an expanded clone.

cdr3_aa	cdr3_nt	clone_size	v_call	d_call	j_call
CASRRSGRAAEQYF	TGTGCCAGCAGACGAAGCGGGAGAGCGGCCGAGCAGTACTTC	many	TRBV6-1	TRBD2	TRBJ2-7
CASSLLGRNTGELFF	TGTGCCAGCAGCTTGTTAGGGAGGAACACCGGGGAGCTGTTTTTT	NA	TRBV5-6	NA	TRBJ2-2
CASSRKNTEAFF	TGTGCCAGCAGCCGCAAAAACACTGAAGCTTTCTTT	many	TRBV3-1	NA	TRBJ1-1
CSVEDQGQGSYEQYF	TGCAGCGTTGAAGATCAAGGACAGGGGTCCTACGAGCAGTACTTC	NA	TRBV29-1	TRBD1	TRBJ2-7
CASSLSHRAESPLHF	TGTGCCAGCAGCTTATCCCACAGGGCCGAGTCACCCCTCCACTTT	few	TRBV7-9	NA	TRBJ1-6
CSATYTAGTGTYEQYF	TGCAGTGCTACATACACCGCCGGGACAGGGACTTACGAGCAGTACTTC	many	TRBV20-1	TRBD1	TRBJ2-7
CASSFLGGRRVQPQHF	TGTGCCAGCAGTTTCCTCGGGGGGCGGCGAGTTCAGCCCCAGCATTTT	many	TRBV27	NA	TRBJ1-5
CASRGEGETYNEQFF	TGTGCCAGCAGGGGAGAGGGGGAGACTTACAATGAGCAGTTCTTC	few	TRBV13	NA	TRBJ2-1
CASSGQGSLSEQYF	TGTGCCAGCAGCGGACAGGGGTCCCTCTCCGAGCAGTACTTC	NA	TRBV2	TRBD1	TRBJ2-7
CASSRAGSAYNEQFF	TGTGCCAGCAGCCGCGCAGGGTCCGCCTACAATGAGCAGTTCTTC	many	TRBV27	NA	TRBJ2-1
CASSQAWGQGAYGYTF	TGCGCCAGCAGCCAAGCGTGGGGACAGGGGGCCTATGGCTACACCTTC	few	TRBV4-1	TRBD1	TRBJ1-2
CSAATRRETQYF	TGCAGTGCAGCGACCCGGCGGGAGACCCAGTACTTC	NA	TRBV20-1	NA	TRBJ2-5
CASKTGSYEQYF	TGTGCCTCAAAGACAGGGTCCTACGAGCAGTACTTC	NA	TRBV2	TRBD1	TRBJ2-7
CASSLTGTGGYGYTF	TGTGCCAGCAGCCTAACCGGGACAGGGGGATATGGCTACACCTTC	few	TRBV27	TRBD1	TRBJ1-2
CASSGTSDSGTGELFF	TGTGCCAGTAGCGGGACTAGCGACTCGGGGACCGGGGAGCTGTTTTTT	few	TRBV19	TRBD2	TRBJ2-2
CASRYSTNEKLFF	TGTGCCAGCAGATATTCAACTAATGAAAAACTGTTTTTT	many	TRBV2	NA	TRBJ1-4
CASSQELNRNGGDTQYF	TGCGCCAGCAGCCAAGAGCTGAACAGGAATGGGGGAGATACGCAGTATTTT	NA	TRBV4-1	NA	TRBJ2-3
CASSLDISTNEKLFF	TGTGCCAGCAGTTTAGACATCTCAACTAATGAAAAACTGTTTTTT	NA	TRBV27	NA	TRBJ1-4
CASSQDPGPTYEQYF	TGTGCCAGCAGCCAAGACCCGGGACCCACCTACGAGCAGTACTTC	few	TRBV3-1	NA	TRBJ2-7
CASSPVPGEQFF	TGTGCCAGCAGTCCAGTGCCGGGTGAGCAGTTCTTC	NA	TRBV7-9	NA	TRBJ2-1
CASSPGVGTSYEQYF	TGTGCCAGCAGCCCTGGGGTAGGGACAAGCTACGAGCAGTACTTC	NA	TRBV7-3	NA	TRBJ2-7
CASSYSILAGGIHEQYF	TGTGCCAGCAGTTACTCGATACTAGCGGGAGGTATCCACGAGCAGTACTTC	many	TRBV6-5	TRBD2	TRBJ2-7
CSARDSRDIYEQYF	TGCAGTGCTAGAGATTCCCGGGACATCTACGAGCAGTACTTC	NA	TRBV20-1	NA	TRBJ2-7
CASSQHGPETQYF	TGTGCCAGCAGCCAGCACGGACCAGAGACCCAGTACTTC	many	TRBV3-1	NA	TRBJ2-5
CSARGEREAFF	TGCAGTGCTAGAGGGGAGAGAGAAGCTTTCTTT	many	TRBV20-1	NA	TRBJ1-1
CASSPQGQGASDTQYF	TGTGCCAGCAGTCCCCAAGGACAGGGGGCCTCAGATACGCAGTATTTT	many	TRBV2	TRBD1	TRBJ2-3
CASSWGEQFF	TGTGCCAGCAGTTGGGGAGAGCAGTTCTTC	many	TRBV12-3/TRBV12-4	NA	TRBJ2-1
CASRLGLAGYNEQFF	TGTGCCAGCAGACTAGGACTAGCGGGATACAATGAGCAGTTCTTC	few	TRBV6-1	TRBD2	TRBJ2-1
CASSSQRELRNEQFF	TGTGCCAGCAGCTCACAGCGGGAGTTAAGGAATGAGCAGTTCTTC	few	TRBV11-2	TRBD2	TRBJ2-1
CASSTGTGVNEQFF	TGTGCCAGCAGTACCGGGACAGGGGTGAATGAGCAGTTCTTC	few	TRBV12-3/TRBV12-4	TRBD1	TRBJ2-1
CATAAGSSSTDTQYF	TGTGCCACCGCGGCGGGAAGCTCTAGCACAGATACGCAGTATTTT	few	TRBV27	NA	TRBJ2-3
CASSVDQAQETQYF	TGTGCCAGCAGCGTAGACCAGGCCCAAGAGACCCAGTACTTC	NA	TRBV9	NA	TRBJ2-5
CASSGWGPEQFF	TGTGCCAGCAGCGGCTGGGGCCCTGAGCAGTTCTTC	many	TRBV11-3	NA	TRBJ2-1